This T cell receptor (beta chain) emerged from a study of T cells in Graves' hyperthyroidism and ophthalmopathy. Overall study results and limits: Ophthalmopathy was identified by the model a median approximately 6.4 months ahead of onset.

V gave up 4 bases and J gave up 5 bases, with 14 bases separating them. The germline gives CDR1 KGHSH, CDR2 LQKENI. The CDR3 has 14 amino acids. Amplification targeted TCR beta CDR3 regions from RNA transcripts. The TCR CDR3 was amplified in a first-round RT-PCR using the HTBI primer set. TCRdb processed the multiplex PCR reads anew with MiXCR; each CDR3 protein has one entry. The repertoire holds around 300,000 distinct CDR3 sequences, approximately 14% seen once, with more than 30% in the top ten. This clonotype was found many times. No antigen is known for it. A sample of blood taken at first hyperthyroidism diagnosis preceded any ophthalmopathy symptoms.

This receptor was obtained from a woman in her forties or fifties with Graves' hyperthyroidism that later progressed to Graves' ophthalmopathy. Material for sequencing was blood. The chain employs TRBV18 and TRBJ2-5; D gene uncertain. CDR3 protein: CASSLLSDGETQYF. The DNA for the CDR3 is TGTGCCAGCTCACTTCTAAGCGACGGGGAGACCCAGTACTTC. Supplemented by reference TRBV18 and TRBJ2-5, the full variable domain reads NAGVMQNPRHLVRRRGQEARLRCSPMKGHSHVYWYRQLPEEGLKFMVYLQKENIIDESGMPKERFSAEFPKEGPSILRIQQVVRGDSAAYFCASSLLSDGETQYFGPGTRLLVL.